The TCR beta chain under discussion was sequenced for a study of T cells after yellow fever vaccination. Whole-study context: Libraries from low-cell-number fractions were prepared with the SMART-Seq v4 Ultra Low Input RNA kit. Study-wide findings and caveats: CD4 and CD8 compartments shared a small share of clonotypes, likely from convergent recombination.

The germline V gene encodes CDR1 SNHLY and CDR2 FYNNEI. This CDR3 is 15 amino acids long. V lost 6 bases to trimming and J lost 5 bases; unmatched junction nucleotides: 9. The sample holds a few counts of this clonotype. Its cognate antigen is unknown. MiXCR was run by TCRdb on the 5' RACE reads, yielding one entry per CDR3 protein. The sample includes roughly 340,000 distinct CDR3 sequences, 8.5% to 10% seen only once; the top ten take about 20%. This TCR was recovered from a man aged 18 to 35 who received the YFV17D yellow fever vaccine. The source was PBMCs, collected on the day of the first yellow fever vaccination. The chain is built from TRBV2 and TRBJ2-5, with 10 positions matching TRBD1. CDR3 loop: CASRPDRGREETQYF. CDR3 DNA sequence: TGTGCCAGCAGACCCGACAGGGGGCGCGAGGAGACCCAGTACTTC.